Listed here are 28 T cell receptor beta chains from one sample, sequenced in a study of T cell repertoires in cytomegalovirus infection (dated 2019 in TCRdb). Data came from an Illumina HiSeq 1500. Using fastp trimming at Q25 and MiXCR clonotype assembly, TCRdb reanalyzed the public sequencing data and kept in-frame beta chains. A single entry per CDR3 protein holds the most common genes and DNA from its merged rows. This sample is represented by roughly 77,000 distinct CDR3 sequences; over 3.5% of them were singletons. The top ten clones comprise 20% to 25% of the sample. Sequenced input: PBMCs. These receptors were collected from a human donor in good health (CMV status not recorded). Some clones in this sample may be carry-over from other donors' samples.

This clonotype appeared many times. This chain links TRBV12-3 or TRBV12-4 with TRBJ1-5, with D possibly matching TRBD1 (5 bases). The CDR3 is 14 amino acids. Trimming removed 6 bases from V and 1 base from J, with 10 bases in between. Here the CDR3 DNA reads TGTGCCAGCAGCCCGACAGCGAGCAATCAGCCCCAGCATTTT. As protein: CASSPTASNQPQHF.

This clonotype has a count of ten or more. This chain joins TRBV12-3 or TRBV12-4 and TRBJ2-3, with 8 bases aligning to TRBD1. The CDR3 is 16 residues long. The J segment lost 1 base and the V segment lost 6 bases, leaving 9 bases of the junction unmatched. The DNA of the CDR3 is TGTGCCAGCAGGCCCGGGACAGGACTTCGCACAGATACGCAGTATTTT. Amino acids: CASRPGTGLRTDTQYF.

This clonotype was counted ten times or more. The chain recombines TRBV5-5 with TRBJ2-2, with unresolved D. Trimming stripped 4 bases from V and 2 bases from J, with 12 bases between. This CDR3 has 15 residues. The germline V gene encodes CDR1 SGHKS and CDR2 YYEKEE (reference sequence). CDR3 region: CASSPRPENTGELFF. CDR3 in DNA: TGTGCCAGCAGCCCACGCCCAGAAAACACCGGGGAGCTGTTTTTT.

This clonotype occurred many times. V and J are TRBV6-5 and TRBJ2-1; D perhaps matches TRBD2 (7 bases). Between the trimmed V and J ends, which lost 4 bases and 7 bases, there was a span of 26 bases. Germline assignment: CDR1 MNHEY and CDR2 SVGAGI. The CDR3 spans 18 residues. CDR3 sequence reads: CASSSPWGGGPGENEQFF. DNA of the CDR3: TGTGCCAGCAGTTCTCCTTGGGGGGGGGGACCAGGGGAGAATGAGCAGTTCTTC.

This clonotype was found a few times. Possible read error: a much larger clone is one base away. The chain is built from TRBV7-2 and TRBJ2-3; D is unresolved. CDR1 is SGHTA and CDR2 is FQGNSA in the germline V gene. This CDR3 is built from 13 residues. The germline V and J ends were trimmed by 1 base and 14 bases, with 16 bases remaining between them. The CDR3 DNA sequence: TGTGCCAGCAGCTTAGAGGAGAGCCACTCGCTGTATTTT. It encodes CASSLEESHSLYF.

This clonotype was found many times. This rearrangement joins TRBV11-2 to TRBJ1-1, with a tentative D call TRBD1 (5 bases). Germline CDR1 reads SGHAT; CDR2 reads FQNNGV. Trimming shortened V by 5 bases and J by 3 bases, and 16 bases separated the two germline ends. The CDR3 sequence is 15 residues long. CDR3 nucleotide sequence: TGTGCCAGCAGCCCTGACGGGGCGGTTGACACTGAAGCTTTCTTT. Amino acids: CASSPDGAVDTEAFF.

There are many counts of this clonotype. The J gene is TRBJ1-5, the V gene TRBV7-8; TRBD1 matches at 10 bases. Germline lookup yields CDR1 SGHVS and CDR2 FQNEAQ. The V segment lost 5 bases and the J segment 4 bases; nucleotides outside the gene matches: 5. The CDR3 runs 15 residues. The DNA for the CDR3 is TGTGCCAGCAGCCTCGGGACAGGGGAAAATCAGCCCCAGCATTTT. Translated, it gives CASSLGTGENQPQHF.

This clonotype was detected ten times or more. The CDR3 sequence is CASSYTRGELYNEQFF. The CDR3 bases are TGTGCCAGCAGCTACACGAGGGGGGAGCTCTACAATGAGCAGTTCTTC. This chain links TRBV7-2 with TRBJ2-1, with D perhaps TRBD1 or TRBD2 (6 bases each). V gave up 4 bases and J gave up 3 bases, with 16 bases separating them. The CDR3 sequence is 16 residues long. CDR1 and CDR2 (germline): SGHTA, FQGNSA.

This clonotype was recorded many times. The chain recombines TRBV7-9 with TRBJ2-1, with D perhaps TRBD2 (5 bases). V was clipped by 1 base and J by 6 bases, with 10 bases between them. The CDR3 extends over 14 amino acids. Germline CDR1 is SEHNR and CDR2 is FQNEAQ (reference sequence). The CDR3: CASSLDLAINEQFF. CDR3 coding DNA: TGTGCCAGCAGCTTAGATCTAGCTATCAATGAGCAGTTCTTC.

At least ten counts were recorded for this clonotype. This chain connects TRBV6-1 to TRBJ1-5; 9 bases fit TRBD1. V was pared by 4 bases and J by 9 bases, with 10 bases of the junction left unmatched. From germline, CDR1 is MNHNS and CDR2 SASEGT. This CDR3 has 15 residues. CDR3 DNA: TGTGCCAGCAGTGGGACAGGGGCCCAAAGGCGGCCCCAGCATTTT. As protein: CASSGTGAQRRPQHF.

In its sample, this clonotype was seen many times. The rearrangement links TRBV24-1 to TRBJ2-1, with D possibly TRBD2 on 5 matching bases. Germline-derived CDR1 and CDR2 are KGHDR and SFDVKD. This CDR3 has 12 amino acids. V dropped 9 bases and J dropped 6 bases, with 11 bases sitting between them. CDR3: CATGSPPNEQFF. Written as DNA, the CDR3 is TGTGCCACCGGGAGCCCGCCCAATGAGCAGTTCTTC.

This clonotype was picked up many times. The rearrangement uses TRBV28 and TRBJ1-6, with D uncertain. The CDR3 has 13 amino acids. The V gene lost 4 bases and the J gene lost 14 bases, with 15 bases spanning the gap. Germline lookup yields CDR1 MDHEN and CDR2 SYDVKM. This CDR3 reads CASSYYSGPSLHF. The CDR3 bases are TGTGCCAGCAGTTATTATTCCGGGCCCTCCCTCCACTTT.

This chain joins TRBV20-1 and TRBJ2-1; TRBD1 matches 7 bases. Germline CDR1 and CDR2: DFQATT and SNEGSKA (reference sequence). Losses at the gene ends were 3 bases for V and 2 bases for J; bases not matched to a gene: 7. The CDR3 loop spans 15 amino acids. DNA for the CDR3: TGCAGTGCTAGCAGGGACAGTAGGGCCTACAATGAGCAGTTCTTC. Encoded protein: CSASRDSRAYNEQFF.

This clonotype was recorded at least ten times. The V gene is TRBV7-2, the J gene TRBJ1-4; 11 positions agree with TRBD1. The CDR3 has 17 residues. Germline V lookup: CDR1 SGHTA, CDR2 FQGNSA. The V segment lost 1 base and the J segment 7 bases; nucleotides outside the gene matches: 8. The CDR3 bases are TGTGCCAGCAGCTTAGAGGGACAGGGGGTTTCAGGTGAAAAACTGTTTTTT. Amino acid sequence: CASSLEGQGVSGEKLFF.

This clonotype has at least ten counts. The chain is built from TRBV7-2 and TRBJ1-5, with a tentative D call TRBD1 (6 bases). V lost 1 base and J lost 6, with 13 bases in between. The germline V gene encodes CDR1 SGHTA and CDR2 FQGNSA. This CDR3 is 15 amino acids long. This CDR3 is CASSLEDSSSQPQHF. The CDR3, as DNA: TGTGCCAGCAGCTTAGAGGACAGTAGCTCTCAGCCCCAGCATTTT.

This clonotype has a count of ten or more. The V gene is TRBV12-3 or TRBV12-4, the J gene TRBJ1-5; possibly TRBD1 for D (6 bases). V lost 3 bases and J 0 bases, leaving 15 bases between the germline ends. CDR3 length: 17 residues. CDR3 region: CASSFSTGPYSNQPQHF. The CDR3 DNA sequence: TGTGCCAGCAGTTTTTCGACAGGTCCCTATAGCAATCAGCCCCAGCATTTT.

For this clonotype: This clone may be a read error of a much larger clone one base away. The chain joins TRBV7-2 to TRBJ2-3; 9 bases agree with TRBD1. Germline CDR1 and CDR2: SGHTA and FQGNSA. With 8 bases clipped from V and 3 bases from J, the junction kept 9 bases outside the gene matches. The CDR3 is 15 amino acids. As DNA, the CDR3 is TGTGCCAGCGGCACCACAGGGGGCAGAACAGATACGCAGTATTTT. This encodes CASGTTGGRTDTQYF. Variable domain in full (rest from reference TRBV7-2 and TRBJ2-3): GAGVSQSPSNKVTEKGKDVELRCDPISGHTALYWYRQSLGQGLEFLIYFQGNSAPDKSGLPSDRFSAERTGGSVSTLTIQRTQQEDSAVYLCASGTTGGRTDTQYFGPGTRLTVL.

In nucleotides, the CDR3 is TGTGCCAGCGGATCTGGGGCCAACGTCCTGACTTTC. Its translation is CASGSGANVLTF. The chain has TRBV19 and TRBJ2-6; D is uncertain. Germline V gene sequence: CDR1 LNHDA, CDR2 SQIVND (reference sequence). The CDR3 is 12 residues long. Trimming took off 9 bases at V and 1 base at J, with 4 bases between the two ends. The entire variable domain, with the rest obtained from reference TRBV19 and TRBJ2-6, is as follows: DGGITQSPKYLFRKEGQNVTLSCEQNLNHDAMYWYRQDPGQGLRLIYYSQIVNDFQKGDIAEGYSVSREKKESFPLTVTSAQKNPTAFYLCASGSGANVLTFGAGSRLTVL.

The table lists this clonotype with many counts. V and J are TRBV28 and TRBJ1-5; D call uncertain. Looked up from germline, CDR1 is MDHEN and CDR2 is SYDVKM. Deletions cut 6 bases from V and 2 bases from J, with 14 bases between. This CDR3 comprises 15 residues. CDR3 DNA: TGTGCCAGCAGCCCAGCAGTTTTCGGCAATCAGCCCCAGCATTTT. Its translation is CASSPAVFGNQPQHF. The variable domain in full, with the rest retrieved from reference TRBV28 and TRBJ1-5, is DVKVTQSSRYLVKRTGEKVFLECVQDMDHENMFWYRQDPGLGLRLIYFSYDVKMKEKGDIPEGYSVSREKKERFSLILESASTNQTSMYLCASSPAVFGNQPQHFGDGTRLSIL.

This clonotype showed up many times. The chain employs TRBV28 and TRBJ2-7; D may be TRBD1 (7 bases). CDR1 and CDR2 (germline): MDHEN, SYDVKM. The CDR3 spans 14 residues. V lost 6 bases to trimming and J lost 4 bases, with 16 bases between them. The CDR3 nucleotides are TGTGCCAGCAGGGGGCAGGGGGGATTGTACGAGCAGTACTTC. Translating it yields CASRGQGGLYEQYF.

The J gene is TRBJ2-7, the V gene TRBV7-2; 9 bases match TRBD1. The V gene's germline CDR1 is SGHTA and CDR2 FQGNSA. This CDR3 region has 13 residues. V dropped 5 bases and J dropped 6; count of bases not matched to a gene: 5. The CDR3 loop reads CASSRGQGLEQYF. In DNA form, the CDR3 reads TGTGCCAGCAGCCGGGGACAGGGTCTCGAGCAGTACTTC.

The table lists this clonotype with many counts. The gene calls are TRBV7-2 and TRBJ1-5, with D unresolved. V was shortened by 1 base and J by 7 bases, with 8 bases between the two germline ends. The length of the CDR3 is 13 residues. The germline V gene encodes CDR1 SGHTA and CDR2 FQGNSA. CDR3 nucleotide sequence: TGTGCCAGCAGCTTAGATCCAGGCCAGCCCCAGCATTTT. Protein product: CASSLDPGQPQHF. The full variable domain, in which reference TRBV7-2 and TRBJ1-5 provide the parts outside the CDR3, is GAGVSQSPSNKVTEKGKDVELRCDPISGHTALYWYRQSLGQGLEFLIYFQGNSAPDKSGLPSDRFSAERTGGSVSTLTIQRTQQEDSAVYLCASSLDPGQPQHFGDGTRLSIL.

This clonotype was seen repeatedly, ten times or more. The gene calls are TRBV7-2 and TRBJ2-7; TRBD2 agrees at 13 bases. CDR3 length: 17 amino acids. The germline V gene has CDR1 SGHTA and CDR2 FQGNSA. V was clipped by 5 bases and J by 2 bases; unmatched bases: 9. CDR3 sequence (DNA): TGTGCCAGCAGCCCCCTGGTAGGGACTAGCGGGACCTACGAGCAGTACTTC. Translation: CASSPLVGTSGTYEQYF.

Ten or more counts support this clonotype. The chain joins TRBV7-2 to TRBJ1-1; unclear D gene. The V and J ends lost 7 bases and 5 bases respectively, with 17 bases between them. CDR3 length equals 14 residues. Looked up from germline, CDR1 is SGHTA and CDR2 is FQGNSA. DNA for the CDR3: TGTGCCAGCAACATCCTCTACCCCCAAACTGAAGCTTTCTTT. It yields the protein CASNILYPQTEAFF.

This clonotype has ten or more counts. The chain recombines TRBV7-2 with TRBJ2-7; 12 nucleotides agree with TRBD2. The CDR3 has 15 amino acids. V lost 5 bases and J lost 2; bases outside the gene matches: 4. Germline CDR1 SGHTA, CDR2 FQGNSA. The CDR3 DNA follows: TGTGCCAGCAGCCCTCTAGCGGGGGGGCCCTACGAGCAGTACTTC. It is translated as CASSPLAGGPYEQYF.

CDR3 bases: TGTGCCAGCAGCGCGGGACTGAACACCGGGGAGCTGTTTTTT. Amino acids: CASSAGLNTGELFF. V usage is TRBV9 and J usage is TRBJ2-2; weak D call: TRBD2 (6 bases). CDR3 size: 14 residues. The V and J ends lost 3 bases and 1 base respectively, with 7 bases between them. The germline gives CDR1 SGDLS, CDR2 YYNGEE.

In its sample, this clonotype was seen many times. This sequence joins TRBV28 and TRBJ1-2; D gene unclear. Trimming removed 5 bases at V and 2 bases at J, with 3 bases between. The germline gives CDR1 MDHEN, CDR2 SYDVKM. CDR3 length equals 11 residues. For the CDR3, the DNA is TGTGCCAGCAGTGGGAACTATGGCTACACCTTC. This translates into CASSGNYGYTF.

This clonotype came up many times. The genes are TRBV7-3 and TRBJ2-5; TRBD1 might be the D (5 bases). The V gene's germline CDR1 is SGHTA and CDR2 FQGTGA. This CDR3 spans 13 amino acids. With 2 bases removed from V and 4 bases from J, the gap between germline ends came to 8 bases. CDR3 in amino acids: CASSLQGSETQYF. CDR3 in DNA: TGTGCCAGCAGCTTACAGGGCTCAGAGACCCAGTACTTC.